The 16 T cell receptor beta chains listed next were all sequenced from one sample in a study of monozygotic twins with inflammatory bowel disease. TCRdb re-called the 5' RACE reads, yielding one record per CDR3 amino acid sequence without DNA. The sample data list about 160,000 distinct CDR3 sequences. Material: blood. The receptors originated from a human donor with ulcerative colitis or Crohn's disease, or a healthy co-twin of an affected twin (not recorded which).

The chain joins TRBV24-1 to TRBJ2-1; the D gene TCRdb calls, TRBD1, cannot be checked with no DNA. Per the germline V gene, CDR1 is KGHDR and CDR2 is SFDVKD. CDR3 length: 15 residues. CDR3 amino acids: CATSTETGETNEQFF.

The CDR3 here is CASSNRGYNEQFF. The V call is TRBV9, the J call TRBJ2-1; TCRdb's assignment of TRBD1 cannot be checked, as there is no DNA. The CDR3 runs to 13 residues. Looked up from germline, CDR1 is SGDLS and CDR2 is YYNGEE. Full variable domain (missing parts from reference TRBV9 and TRBJ2-1): DSGVTQTPKHLITATGQRVTLRCSPRSGDLSVYWYQQSLDQGLQFLIQYYNGEERAKGNILERFSAQQFPDLHSELNLSSLELGDSALYFCASSNRGYNEQFFGPGTRLTVL.

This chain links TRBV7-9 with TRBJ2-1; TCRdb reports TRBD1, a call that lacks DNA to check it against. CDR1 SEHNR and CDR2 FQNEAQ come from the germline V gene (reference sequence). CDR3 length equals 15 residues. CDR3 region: CASSRRQERYNEQFF.

CDR3 region: CASSSARTEEQYF. J is TRBJ2-7 and V is TRBV4-3; absent DNA, TCRdb's TRBD2 call cannot be checked. The germline V gene encodes CDR1 LGHNA and CDR2 YSLEER. CDR3 length: 13 amino acids.

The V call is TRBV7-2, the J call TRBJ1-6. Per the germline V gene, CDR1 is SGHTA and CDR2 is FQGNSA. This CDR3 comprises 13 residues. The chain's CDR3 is CASSLSGNSPLHF. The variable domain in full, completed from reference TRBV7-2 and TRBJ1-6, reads GAGVSQSPSNKVTEKGKDVELRCDPISGHTALYWYRQSLGQGLEFLIYFQGNSAPDKSGLPSDRFSAERTGGSVSTLTIQRTQQEDSAVYLCASSLSGNSPLHFGNGTRLTVT.

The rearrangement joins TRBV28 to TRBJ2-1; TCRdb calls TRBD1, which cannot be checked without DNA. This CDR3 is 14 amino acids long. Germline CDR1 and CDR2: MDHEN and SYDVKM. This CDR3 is CASKRTDTYNEQFF.

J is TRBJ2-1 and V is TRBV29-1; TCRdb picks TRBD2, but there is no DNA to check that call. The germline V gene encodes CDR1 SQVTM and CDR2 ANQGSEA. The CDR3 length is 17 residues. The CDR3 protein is CSVTDLGLAGVVNEQFF.

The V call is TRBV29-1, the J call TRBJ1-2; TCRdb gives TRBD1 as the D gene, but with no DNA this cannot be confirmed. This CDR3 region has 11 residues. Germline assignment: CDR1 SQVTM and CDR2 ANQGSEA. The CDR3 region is CSVDRGRGYTF.

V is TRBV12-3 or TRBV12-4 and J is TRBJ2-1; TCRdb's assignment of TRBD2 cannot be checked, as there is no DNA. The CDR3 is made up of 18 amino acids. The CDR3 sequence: CASSSGTFRLAGYNEQFF.

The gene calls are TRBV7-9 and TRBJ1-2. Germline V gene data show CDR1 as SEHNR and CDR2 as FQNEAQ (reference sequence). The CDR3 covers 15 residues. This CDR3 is CASSLTDITNYGYTF.

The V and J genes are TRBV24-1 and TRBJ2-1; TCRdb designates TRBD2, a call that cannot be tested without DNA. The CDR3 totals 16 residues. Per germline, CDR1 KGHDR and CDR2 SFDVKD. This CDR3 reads CATSEVTSGSNNEQFF.

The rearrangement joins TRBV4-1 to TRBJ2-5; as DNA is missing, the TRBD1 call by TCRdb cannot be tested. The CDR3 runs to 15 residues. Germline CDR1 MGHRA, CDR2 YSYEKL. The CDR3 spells CASSHPDRDQETQYF.

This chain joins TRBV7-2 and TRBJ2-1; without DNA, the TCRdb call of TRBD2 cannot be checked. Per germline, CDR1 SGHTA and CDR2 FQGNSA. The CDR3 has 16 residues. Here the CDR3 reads CASSLWGLAGVNEQFF.

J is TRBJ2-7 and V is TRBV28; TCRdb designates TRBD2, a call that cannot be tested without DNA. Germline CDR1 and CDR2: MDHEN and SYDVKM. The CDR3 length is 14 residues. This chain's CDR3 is CASTRTSASYEQYF. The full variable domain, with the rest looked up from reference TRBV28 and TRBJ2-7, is DVKVTQSSRYLVKRTGEKVFLECVQDMDHENMFWYRQDPGLGLRLIYFSYDVKMKEKGDIPEGYSVSREKKERFSLILESASTNQTSMYLCASTRTSASYEQYFGPGTRLTVT.

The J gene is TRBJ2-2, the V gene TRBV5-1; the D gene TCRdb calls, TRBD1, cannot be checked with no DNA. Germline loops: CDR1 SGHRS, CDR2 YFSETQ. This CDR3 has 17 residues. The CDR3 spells CASSLTGGLANTGELFF.

CDR3 amino acids: CASSLVQLSSYEQYF. The rearrangement links TRBV5-5 to TRBJ2-7. The CDR3 has 15 amino acids. Germline values: CDR1 SGHKS, CDR2 YYEKEE (reference sequence).